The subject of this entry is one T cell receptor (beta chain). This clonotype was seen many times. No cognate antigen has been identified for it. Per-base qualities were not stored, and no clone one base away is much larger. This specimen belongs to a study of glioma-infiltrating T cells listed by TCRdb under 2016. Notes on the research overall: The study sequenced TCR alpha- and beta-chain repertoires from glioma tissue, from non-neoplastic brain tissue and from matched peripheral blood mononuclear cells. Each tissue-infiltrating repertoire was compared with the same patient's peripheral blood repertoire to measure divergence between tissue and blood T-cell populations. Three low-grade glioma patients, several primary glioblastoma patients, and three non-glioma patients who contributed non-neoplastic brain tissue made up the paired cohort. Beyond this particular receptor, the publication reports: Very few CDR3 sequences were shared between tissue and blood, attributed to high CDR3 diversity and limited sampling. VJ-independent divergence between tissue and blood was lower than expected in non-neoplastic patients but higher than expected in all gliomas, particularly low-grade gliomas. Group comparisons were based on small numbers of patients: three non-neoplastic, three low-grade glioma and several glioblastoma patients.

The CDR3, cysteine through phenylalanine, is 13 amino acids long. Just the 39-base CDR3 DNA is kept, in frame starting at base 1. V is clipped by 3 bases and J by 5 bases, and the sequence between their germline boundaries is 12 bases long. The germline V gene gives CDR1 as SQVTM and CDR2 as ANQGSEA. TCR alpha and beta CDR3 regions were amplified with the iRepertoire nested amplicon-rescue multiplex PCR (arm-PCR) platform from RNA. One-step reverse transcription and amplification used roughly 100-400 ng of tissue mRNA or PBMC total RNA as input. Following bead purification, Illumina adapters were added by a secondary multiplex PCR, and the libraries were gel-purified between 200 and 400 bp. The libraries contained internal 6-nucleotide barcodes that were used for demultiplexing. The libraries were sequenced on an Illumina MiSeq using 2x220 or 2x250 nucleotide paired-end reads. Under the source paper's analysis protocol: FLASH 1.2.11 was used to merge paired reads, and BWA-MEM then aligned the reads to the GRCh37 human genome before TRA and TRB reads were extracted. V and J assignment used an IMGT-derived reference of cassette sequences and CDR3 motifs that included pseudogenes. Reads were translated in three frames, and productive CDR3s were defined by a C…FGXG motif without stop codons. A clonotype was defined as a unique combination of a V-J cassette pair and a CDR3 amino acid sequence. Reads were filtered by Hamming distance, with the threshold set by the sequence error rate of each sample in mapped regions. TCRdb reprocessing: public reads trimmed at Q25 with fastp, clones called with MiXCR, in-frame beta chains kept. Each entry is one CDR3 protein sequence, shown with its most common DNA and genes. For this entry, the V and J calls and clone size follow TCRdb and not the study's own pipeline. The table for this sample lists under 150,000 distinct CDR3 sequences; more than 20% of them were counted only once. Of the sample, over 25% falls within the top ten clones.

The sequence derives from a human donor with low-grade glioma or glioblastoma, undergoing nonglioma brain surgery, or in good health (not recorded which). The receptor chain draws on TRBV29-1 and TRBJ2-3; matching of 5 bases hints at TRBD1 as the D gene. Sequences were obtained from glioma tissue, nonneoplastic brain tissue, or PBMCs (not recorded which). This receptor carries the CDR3 CSVEANRGDTQYF. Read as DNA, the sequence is TGCAGCGTTGAGGCGAATAGGGGAGATACGCAGTATTTT.